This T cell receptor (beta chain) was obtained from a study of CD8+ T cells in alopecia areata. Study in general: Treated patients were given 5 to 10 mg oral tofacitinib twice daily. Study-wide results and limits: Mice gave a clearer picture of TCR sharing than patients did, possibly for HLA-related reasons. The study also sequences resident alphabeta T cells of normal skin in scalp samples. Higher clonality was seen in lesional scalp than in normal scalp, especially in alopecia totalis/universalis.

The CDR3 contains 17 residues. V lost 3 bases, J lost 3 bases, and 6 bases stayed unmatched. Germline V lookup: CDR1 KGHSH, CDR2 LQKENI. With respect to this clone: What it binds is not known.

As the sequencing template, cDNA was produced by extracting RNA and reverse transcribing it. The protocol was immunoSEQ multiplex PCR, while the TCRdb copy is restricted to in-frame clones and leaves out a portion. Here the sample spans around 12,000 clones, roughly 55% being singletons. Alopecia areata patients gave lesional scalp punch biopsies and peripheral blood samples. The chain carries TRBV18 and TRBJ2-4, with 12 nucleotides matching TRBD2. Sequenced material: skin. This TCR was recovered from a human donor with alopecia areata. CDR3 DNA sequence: TGTGCCAGCTCACCCCAACTAGCGGGAGGCAGCAAAAACATTCAGTACTTC. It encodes CASSPQLAGGSKNIQYF.